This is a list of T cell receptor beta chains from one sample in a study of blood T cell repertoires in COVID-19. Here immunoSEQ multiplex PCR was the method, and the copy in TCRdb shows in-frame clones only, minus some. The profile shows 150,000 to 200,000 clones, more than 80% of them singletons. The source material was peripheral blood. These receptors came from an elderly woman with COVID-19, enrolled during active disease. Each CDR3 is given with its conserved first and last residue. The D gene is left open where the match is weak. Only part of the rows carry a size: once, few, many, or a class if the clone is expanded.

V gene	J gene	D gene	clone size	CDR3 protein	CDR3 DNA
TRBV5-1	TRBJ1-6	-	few	CASSLAGGSDNSPLHF	TGCGCCAGCAGCTTGGCGGGCGGGTCGGATAATTCACCCCTCCACTTT
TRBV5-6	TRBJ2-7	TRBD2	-	CASSLGSGGAGDEQYF	TGTGCCAGCAGCTTGGGATCGGGGGGGGCCGGGGACGAGCAGTACTTC
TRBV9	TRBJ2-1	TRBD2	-	CASRKGLADFLFF	TGTGCCAGCAGAAAGGGACTAGCGGATTTTCTGTTCTTC
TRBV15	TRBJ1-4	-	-	CATSRDLGATNEKLFF	TGTGCCACCAGCAGAGATCTGGGAGCAACTAATGAAAAACTGTTTTTT
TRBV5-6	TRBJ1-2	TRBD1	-	CASSLQGADYGYTF	TGTGCCAGCAGCTTACAGGGGGCAGACTATGGCTACACCTTC
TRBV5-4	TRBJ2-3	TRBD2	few	CASSFREALYRYSTDTQYF	TGTGCCAGCAGCTTCCGGGAGGCTCTATACCGTTATAGCACAGATACGCAGTATTTT
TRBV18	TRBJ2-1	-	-	CASSPDRRSYNEQFF	TGTGCCAGCTCACCAGACAGGCGCTCCTACAATGAGCAGTTCTTC
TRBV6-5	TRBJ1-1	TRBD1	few	CASSDRGGLAEAFF	TGTGCCAGCAGCGACAGGGGAGGGTTAGCTGAAGCTTTCTTT
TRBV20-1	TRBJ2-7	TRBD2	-	CSASVGLAGAYEQYF	TGCAGTGCTAGTGTCGGCCTAGCGGGGGCCTACGAGCAGTACTTC
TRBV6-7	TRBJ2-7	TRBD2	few	CASSYPAGGPEQYF	TGTGCCAGCAGTTACCCCGCGGGGGGGCCCGAGCAGTACTTC
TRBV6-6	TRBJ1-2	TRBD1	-	CASSPQGSRRTGGYGYTF	TGTGCCAGCAGTCCTCAAGGGAGTAGACGGACAGGGGGCTATGGCTACACCTTC
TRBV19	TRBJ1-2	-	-	CASSQGFYGYTF	TGTGCCAGTAGTCAGGGATTCTATGGCTACACCTTC
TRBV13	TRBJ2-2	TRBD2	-	CASSQLVNREREALRVGGDLFF	TGTGCCAGCAGCCAACTCGTGAATAGGGAGCGGGAGGCTCTACGAGTCGGAGGGGATCTGTTTTTT
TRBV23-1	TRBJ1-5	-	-	CASSQSGQPGHQPQHF	TGCGCCAGCAGTCAATCGGGGCAGCCAGGGCATCAGCCCCAGCATTTT
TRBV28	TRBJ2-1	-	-	CASSLQGGSYNEQFF	TGTGCCAGCAGTTTACAGGGGGGTAGCTACAATGAGCAGTTCTTC
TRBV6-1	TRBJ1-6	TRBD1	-	CASSEWTGDGSPLHF	TGTGCCAGCAGTGAATGGACAGGGGATGGGTCACCCCTCCACTTT
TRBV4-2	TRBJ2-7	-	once	CASSQAAGVEQYF	TGTGCCAGCAGCCAGGCAGCAGGGGTCGAGCAGTACTTC
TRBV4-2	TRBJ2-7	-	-	CASSQDPGANEQYF	TGTGCCAGCAGCCAAGATCCAGGGGCCAACGAGCAGTACTTC
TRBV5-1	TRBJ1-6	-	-	CASSLQGFGSPLHF	TGCGCCAGCAGCTTGCAGGGTTTCGGTTCACCCCTCCACTTT
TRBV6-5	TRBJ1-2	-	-	CASSFQNYGYTF	TGTGCCAGCAGTTTTCAGAACTATGGCTACACCTTC
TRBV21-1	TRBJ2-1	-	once	CASSKDQGQTYNEQFF	TGTGCCAGCAGCAAAGATCAGGGACAGACCTACAATGAGCAGTTCTTC
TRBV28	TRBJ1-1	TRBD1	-	CATIRLSGGILNTEAFF	TGTGCCACCATCCGGCTATCAGGGGGAATATTGAACACTGAAGCTTTCTTT
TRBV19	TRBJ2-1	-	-	CASSTRSPLYGGSYNEQFF	TGTGCCAGTAGTACTCGTTCTCCTCTGTACGGGGGCTCCTACAATGAGCAGTTCTTC
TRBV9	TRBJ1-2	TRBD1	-	CASSVSTGGIYGYTF	TGTGCCAGCAGCGTCTCGACAGGGGGAATCTATGGCTACACCTTC
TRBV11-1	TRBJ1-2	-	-	CASSLEQGSYGYTF	TGTGCCAGCAGCTTAGAGCAGGGGTCCTATGGCTACACCTTC
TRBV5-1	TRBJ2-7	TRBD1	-	CASSSGQTSYEQYF	TGCGCCAGCAGCTCGGGACAGACCTCCTACGAGCAGTACTTC
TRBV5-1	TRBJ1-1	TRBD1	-	CASSVGTDNGNTEAFF	TGCGCCAGCAGCGTAGGGACAGACAACGGGAACACTGAAGCTTTCTTT
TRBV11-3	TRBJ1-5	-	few	CASSSREKDRGQPQHF	TGTGCCAGCAGCTCTAGGGAAAAGGATAGGGGTCAGCCCCAGCATTTT
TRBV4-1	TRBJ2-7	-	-	CASSHPGSYEQYF	TGCGCCAGCAGCCACCCAGGTTCCTACGAGCAGTACTTC
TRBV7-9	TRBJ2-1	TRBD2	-	CASSPLAGSSYNEQFF	TGTGCCAGCAGCCCGCTAGCGGGGAGCTCCTACAATGAGCAGTTCTTC
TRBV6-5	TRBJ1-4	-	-	CASSYRGSDEKLFF	TGTGCCAGCAGTTACAGAGGGTCGGATGAAAAACTGTTTTTT
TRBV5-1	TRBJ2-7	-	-	CASIEQGRNIYEQYF	TGCGCCAGCATCGAACAGGGTAGGAATATTTACGAGCAGTACTTC
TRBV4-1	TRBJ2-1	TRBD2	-	CASSQDGTSADNEQFF	TGCGCCAGCAGCCAAGATGGGACTAGCGCCGACAATGAGCAGTTCTTC
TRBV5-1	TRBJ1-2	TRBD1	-	CASSSGGQGASGYTF	TGCGCCAGCAGCTCCGGAGGACAGGGGGCAAGTGGCTACACCTTC
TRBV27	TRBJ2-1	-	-	CASRPRASYNEQFF	TGTGCCAGCAGACCCAGGGCGTCCTACAATGAGCAGTTCTTC
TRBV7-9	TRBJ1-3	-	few	CASSLAHLSGSGNTIYF	TGTGCCAGCAGCTTAGCACATCTGTCGGGATCTGGAAACACCATATATTTT
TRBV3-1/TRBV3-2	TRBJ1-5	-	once	CASSQGSAGQQPQHF	TGTGCCAGCAGCCAAGGGTCGGCAGGGCAGCAGCCCCAGCATTTT
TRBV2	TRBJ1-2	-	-	CASSREGYGYTF	TGTGCCAGCAGTCGGGAGGGCTATGGCTACACCTTC
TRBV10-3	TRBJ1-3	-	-	CAISESTVSGNTIYF	TGTGCCATCAGTGAGTCGACTGTCTCTGGAAACACCATATATTTT
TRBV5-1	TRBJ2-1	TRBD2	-	CASSGGLAGKSSYNEQFF	TGCGCCAGCAGCGGGGGACTAGCGGGAAAAAGCTCCTACAATGAGCAGTTCTTC
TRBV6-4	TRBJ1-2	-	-	CASSDSEVPNYGYTF	TGTGCCAGCAGTGACTCAGAGGTGCCCAACTATGGCTACACCTTC
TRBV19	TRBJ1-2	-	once	CASSIAYGYTF	TGTGCCAGTAGTATAGCGTATGGCTACACCTTC
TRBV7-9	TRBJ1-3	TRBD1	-	CASSNRDRAGNTIYF	TGTGCCAGCAGCAACCGGGACAGGGCTGGAAACACCATATATTTT